A single sample is the source of the 14 T cell receptor beta chains below, sequenced in a study of PD-1 blockade in classical Hodgkin lymphoma. The time point was: cycle 4 day 1 (C4D1), after less than 7 weeks of nivolumab. With no exception, relapse followed autologous stem cell transplantation in all patients, and brentuximab vedotin exposure varied. Some clones are missing from TCRdb's copy, which holds only in-frame ones; the method was immunoSEQ multiplex PCR. The table records about 47,000 clones, approximately 80% of them present only once. The sample was peripheral blood mononuclear cells (PBMCs), taken before the fourth cycle of nivolumab. The origin of the receptors is a human donor with classical Hodgkin lymphoma.

The chain uses TRBV9 and TRBJ2-1; D is possibly TRBD2 (5 bases). The CDR3 has 15 amino acids. The germline V gene has CDR1 SGDLS and CDR2 YYNGEE. Deletions cut 0 bases from V and 3 bases from J, with 10 bases between. CDR3 sequence reads: CASSVEPRDYNEQFF. The CDR3 nucleotides are TGTGCCAGCAGCGTAGAACCCCGGGACTACAATGAGCAGTTCTTC.

The rearrangement links TRBV30 to TRBJ1-2; D gene unclear. CDR1 is GTSNPN, CDR2 SVGIG, per germline (reference sequence). The CDR3 length is 14 residues. Trimming stripped 3 bases from V and 4 bases from J, with 15 bases between. In DNA form, the CDR3 reads TGTGCCTGGAGCGTCTTGGTGTCCTCCTATGGCTACACCTTC. Its translation: CAWSVLVSSYGYTF.

This clone was recorded once. This sequence joins TRBV7-7 and TRBJ2-7; 8 bases are shared with TRBD1. Per the germline V gene, CDR1 is SSHAT and CDR2 is FNYEAQ (reference sequence). The V gene end was trimmed by 5 bases and the J gene end by 2 bases; junction bases not matched to a gene: 5. The CDR3 consists of 14 residues. The CDR3 is CASSPGTGTYEQYF. CDR3 sequence (DNA): TGTGCCAGCAGCCCCGGGACAGGAACCTACGAGCAGTACTTC.

The V call is TRBV7-2, the J call TRBJ1-6, with 10 bases fitting TRBD1. Unmatched junction bases numbered 16, after V lost 5 bases and J lost 6 bases. The germline V gene encodes CDR1 SGHTA and CDR2 FQGNSA. CDR3 size: 19 residues. CDR3 in amino acids: CASSKTGGEGWAFNSPLHF. The CDR3 nucleotides are TGTGCCAGCAGCAAGACAGGGGGCGAAGGTTGGGCCTTTAATTCACCCCTCCACTTT.

This clone was detected once. The chain carries TRBV10-3 and TRBJ1-1; 7 nucleotides agree with TRBD1. The CDR3 runs 15 residues. Per the germline V gene, CDR1 is ENHRY and CDR2 is SYGVKD. J was trimmed by 1 base and V by 5 bases; bases with no gene match: 7. The CDR3 loop is CAISTSGTENTEAFF. The DNA of the CDR3 is TGTGCCATCAGTACTTCCGGGACAGAGAACACTGAAGCTTTCTTT.

This clone was counted a single time. The V call is TRBV19, the J call TRBJ1-5; 10 bases line up with TRBD1. Germline CDR1 reads LNHDA; CDR2 reads SQIVND (reference sequence). CDR3 size: 19 residues. V lost 6 bases and J lost 0; bases outside the gene matches: 14. CDR3 sequence: CASRRDRGLQGLSNQPQHF. The CDR3 coding sequence is TGTGCCAGTAGGAGGGACAGGGGACTTCAAGGACTTAGCAATCAGCCCCAGCATTTT.

The chain recombines TRBV30 with TRBJ1-5, with D uncertain. V lost 1 base and J 2 bases, leaving 6 bases between the germline ends. Germline-derived CDR1 and CDR2 are GTSNPN and SVGIG (reference sequence). The CDR3 spans 13 residues. The CDR3 nucleotides read TGTGCCTGGAGTGGAACGGGCAATCAGCCCCAGCATTTT. Protein: CAWSGTGNQPQHF.

A single count supports this clone. This chain uses TRBV6-6 with TRBJ1-5; D ambiguous. The CDR3 contains 15 residues. With 2 bases removed from V and 0 bases from J, the gap between germline ends came to 8 bases. The germline gives CDR1 MNHNY, CDR2 SVGAGI (reference sequence). This CDR3 reads CASSYGPYSNQPQHF. In nucleotides, the CDR3 is TGTGCCAGCAGTTACGGACCGTATAGCAATCAGCCCCAGCATTTT.

The table lists this clone with a few counts. The chain uses TRBV5-8 and TRBJ2-7, with 9 nucleotides matching TRBD2. Germline trimming cut 4 bases from V and 4 bases from J; bases unmatched to any gene: 12. Germline values: CDR1 SGHTS, CDR2 YDEGEE. The CDR3 has 16 residues. DNA for the CDR3: TGTGCCAGCAGCGAAGGGACTAGCTGGCTGGGGTACGAGCAGTACTTC. Translating gives CASSEGTSWLGYEQYF.

V gene TRBV6-4 combines with J gene TRBJ2-5, with 13 bases lining up with TRBD2. The CDR3 contains 18 residues. The J segment lost 3 bases and the V segment lost 0 bases, leaving 7 bases of the junction unmatched. CDR1 and CDR2 (germline): MRHNA, SNTAGT. The DNA for the CDR3 is TGTGCCAGCAGTGACTCGGGAACTAGCGGGGGGGCCGAAGAGACCCAGTACTTC. The encoded protein is CASSDSGTSGGAEETQYF.

As for this clone: Other DNA variants within this sample encode the same CDR3. The chain links TRBV6-5 to TRBJ2-7, with D unresolved. The CDR3 is 11 residues long. V was cut by 2 bases and J by 6 bases, with 5 bases left in between. Germline V CDR1 and CDR2: MNHEY, SVGAGI. CDR3 sequence: CASSYGVEQYF. The CDR3 nucleotides read TGTGCCAGCAGTTACGGGGTCGAGCAGTACTTC.

This clone was picked up a small number of times. CDR3 sequence (DNA): TGTGCCAGCAGCTTAGCGGGGGGGCTCGTTGAGCAGTTCTTC. Translated: CASSLAGGLVEQFF. The rearrangement uses TRBV7-2 and TRBJ2-1; possibly TRBD2 for D (7 bases). Germline CDR1 and CDR2: SGHTA and FQGNSA. CDR3 length: 14 amino acids. Trimming removed 0 bases from V and 9 bases from J, with 12 bases in between.

J is TRBJ2-3 and V is TRBV7-2, with 11 bases matching TRBD1. The CDR3 runs 18 residues. J was trimmed by 4 bases and V by 5 bases; bases with no gene match: 14. Germline V gene sequence: CDR1 SGHTA, CDR2 FQGNSA. DNA for the CDR3: TGTGCCAGCAGCCTACGGACAGGGGGCACCTTAGGTGCAGATACGCAGTATTTT. It yields the protein CASSLRTGGTLGADTQYF.

This clone appeared a single time. V is TRBV19 and J is TRBJ1-1; 8 nucleotides match TRBD1. The junction had 15 bases not matched to a gene; V was cut back by 6 bases and J by 12 bases. The CDR3 is 14 residues long. CDR1 and CDR2 from the germline V gene are LNHDA and SQIVND (reference sequence). CDR3 DNA sequence: TGTGCCAGTAGCACGGACAGGGTGTCTTCCGAATCTTTCTTT. It specifies CASSTDRVSSESFF.